The present entry profiles one TCR beta chain with its context. The antigen remains undetermined. V lost 7 bases and J 5 bases, leaving 15 bases between the germline ends. The CDR3 consists of 13 residues. CDR1 and CDR2 from the germline V gene are SGHAT and FQNNGV. Libraries were prepared by immunoSEQ multiplex PCR; TCRdb keeps only in-frame clonotypes and omits some of them. The sample records about 2 million clones, 85% to 95% being singletons. The sample is drawn from a study of shared clonotypes between healthy human individuals. About the study: A couple of female and three male donors aged 18 to 49 were enrolled.

Study results and caveats: An anticipated effect of sequencing depth on clonotype sharing among donors was recognized. The naive CD4 repertoires of several donors were compared, and approximately 5% of clonotypes were shared. All-four-donor shared clonotypes had higher generation probabilities than non-shared clonotypes did.

The receptor was derived from a man between 18 and 35 years old in good health. The source material was naive CD4+ T cells sorted from blood. Subset here: CD45RA+ positively selected. The V call is TRBV11-2, the J call TRBJ2-7; D is ambiguous. The CDR3 is CASTHTSRHEQYF. As DNA, the CDR3 is TGTGCCAGCACCCATACCAGTCGGCACGAGCAGTACTTC.